This TCR beta chain appears in the sequencing data of a study of T cell repertoires and HLA-DP antigens. At the level of the study: Alloantigens: one with one groove difference and one with under 11 differences versus self. DNA input averaged about 220 ng in sorted CD137+CD4+ and about 1,200 ng in pre-culture CD4+.

Measured with immunoSEQ multiplex PCR; TCRdb has only the in-frame clones, and not every one. The profile covers approximately 89,000 clones, with around nine tenths appearing a single time and roughly 1.5% taken by the ten largest. A few counts support this clone. Its antigen is as yet unknown. The CDR3 runs 14 residues. The germline CDR1 and CDR2 sequences are SEHNR and FQNEAQ (reference sequence). The V gene end was trimmed by 8 bases and the J gene end by 2 bases; junction bases not matched to a gene: 6. The clonotype was recovered from a man between 50 and 59 years old in good health and CMV-seronegative. Source material: CD4+ T cells from PBMCs. V and J are TRBV7-9 and TRBJ1-2; the match to TRBD1 covers 9 bases. CDR3 sequence reads: CASSGQGLNYGYTF. CDR3 in DNA: TGTGCCAGCTCGGGACAGGGCCTGAACTATGGCTACACCTTC.